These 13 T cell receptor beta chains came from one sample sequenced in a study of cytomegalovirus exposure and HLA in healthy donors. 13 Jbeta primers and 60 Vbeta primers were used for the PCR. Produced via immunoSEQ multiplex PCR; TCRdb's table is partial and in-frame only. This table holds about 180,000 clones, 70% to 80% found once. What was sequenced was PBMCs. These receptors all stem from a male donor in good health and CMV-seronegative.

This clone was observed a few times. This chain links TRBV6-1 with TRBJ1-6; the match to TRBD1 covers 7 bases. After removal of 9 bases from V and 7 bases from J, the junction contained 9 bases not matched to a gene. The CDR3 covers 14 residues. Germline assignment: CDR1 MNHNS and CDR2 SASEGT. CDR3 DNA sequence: TGTGCCAGTGAAATGGGACAGATAAATTCACCCCTCCACTTT. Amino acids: CASEMGQINSPLHF.

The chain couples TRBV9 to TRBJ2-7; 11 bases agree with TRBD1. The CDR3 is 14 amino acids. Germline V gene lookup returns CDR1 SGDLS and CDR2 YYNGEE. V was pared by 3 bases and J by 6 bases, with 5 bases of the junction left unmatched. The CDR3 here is CASSAGTGGAEQYF. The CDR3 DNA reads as TGTGCCAGCAGCGCCGGGACAGGGGGAGCCGAGCAGTACTTC.

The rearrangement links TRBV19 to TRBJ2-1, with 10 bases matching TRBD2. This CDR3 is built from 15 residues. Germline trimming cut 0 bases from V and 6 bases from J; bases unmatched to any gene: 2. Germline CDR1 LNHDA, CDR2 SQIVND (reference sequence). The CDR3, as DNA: TGTGCCAGTAGTATAGACACTAGCGGGGTCAATGAGCAGTTCTTC. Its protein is CASSIDTSGVNEQFF.

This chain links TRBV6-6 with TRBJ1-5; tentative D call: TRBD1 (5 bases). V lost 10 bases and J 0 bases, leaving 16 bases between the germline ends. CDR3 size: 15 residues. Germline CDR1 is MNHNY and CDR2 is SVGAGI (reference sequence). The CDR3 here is CAITQGKNSNQPQHF. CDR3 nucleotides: TGTGCCATTACTCAGGGAAAGAATAGCAATCAGCCCCAGCATTTT.

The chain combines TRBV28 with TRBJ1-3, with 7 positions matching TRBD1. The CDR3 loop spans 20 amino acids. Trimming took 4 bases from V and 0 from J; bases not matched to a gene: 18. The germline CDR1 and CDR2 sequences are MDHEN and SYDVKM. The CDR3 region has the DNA TGTGCCAGCAGTTCGTGGGACAGTGGTTACTCCTCCCGCTCTGGAAACACCATATATTTT. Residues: CASSSWDSGYSSRSGNTIYF.

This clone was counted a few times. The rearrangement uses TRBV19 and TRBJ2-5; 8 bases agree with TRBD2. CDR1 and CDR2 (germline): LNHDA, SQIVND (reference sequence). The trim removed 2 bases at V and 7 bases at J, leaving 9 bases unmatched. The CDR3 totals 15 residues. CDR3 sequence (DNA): TGTGCCAGTAGTATATTAGCGGGACCCAAGGGGACCCAGTACTTC. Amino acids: CASSILAGPKGTQYF.

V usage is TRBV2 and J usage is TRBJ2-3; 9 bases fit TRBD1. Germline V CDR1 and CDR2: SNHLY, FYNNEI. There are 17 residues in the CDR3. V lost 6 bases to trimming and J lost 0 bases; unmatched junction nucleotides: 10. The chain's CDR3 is CASRAGNRGLSTDTQYF. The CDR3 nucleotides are TGTGCCAGCAGGGCCGGCAACAGGGGGCTTAGCACAGATACGCAGTATTTT.

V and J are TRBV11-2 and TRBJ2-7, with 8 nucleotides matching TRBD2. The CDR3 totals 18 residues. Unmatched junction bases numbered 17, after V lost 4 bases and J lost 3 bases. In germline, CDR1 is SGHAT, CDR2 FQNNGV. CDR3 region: CASSSSVRLRLAIYEQYF. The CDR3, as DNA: TGTGCCAGCAGCTCAAGCGTGAGGTTGCGACTAGCGATCTACGAGCAGTACTTC.

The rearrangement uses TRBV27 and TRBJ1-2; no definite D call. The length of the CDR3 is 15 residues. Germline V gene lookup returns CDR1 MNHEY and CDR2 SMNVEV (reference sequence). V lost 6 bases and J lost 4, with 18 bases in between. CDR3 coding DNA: TGTGCCAGCAGCCTAAACTACGGGCGGGGCTATGGCTACACCTTC. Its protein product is CASSLNYGRGYGYTF.

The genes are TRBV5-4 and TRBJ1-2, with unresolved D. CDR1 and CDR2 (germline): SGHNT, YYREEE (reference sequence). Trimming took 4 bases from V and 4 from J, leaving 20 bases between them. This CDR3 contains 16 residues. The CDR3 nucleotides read TGTGCCAGCAGCCAGGACGGACTAAGCCACCCCTATGGCTACACCTTC. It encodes CASSQDGLSHPYGYTF. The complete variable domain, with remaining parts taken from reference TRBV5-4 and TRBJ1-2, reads ETGVTQSPTHLIKTRGQQVTLRCSSQSGHNTVSWYQQALGQGPQFIFQYYREEENGRGNFPPRFSGLQFPNYSSELNVNALELDDSALYLCASSQDGLSHPYGYTFGSGTRLTVV.

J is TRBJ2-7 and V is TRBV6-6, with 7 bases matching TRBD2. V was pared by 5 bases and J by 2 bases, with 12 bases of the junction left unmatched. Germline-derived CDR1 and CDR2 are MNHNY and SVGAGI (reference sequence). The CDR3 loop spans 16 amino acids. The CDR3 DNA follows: TGTGCCAGCAGTCCAGCGGGTAGCGGGTCCCCCTACGAGCAGTACTTC. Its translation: CASSPAGSGSPYEQYF.

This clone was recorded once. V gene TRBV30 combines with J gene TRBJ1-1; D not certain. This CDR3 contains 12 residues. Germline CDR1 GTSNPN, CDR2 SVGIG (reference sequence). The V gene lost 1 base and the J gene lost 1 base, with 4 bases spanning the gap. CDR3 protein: CAWSGQNTEAFF. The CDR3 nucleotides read TGTGCCTGGAGTGGGCAGAACACTGAAGCTTTCTTT.

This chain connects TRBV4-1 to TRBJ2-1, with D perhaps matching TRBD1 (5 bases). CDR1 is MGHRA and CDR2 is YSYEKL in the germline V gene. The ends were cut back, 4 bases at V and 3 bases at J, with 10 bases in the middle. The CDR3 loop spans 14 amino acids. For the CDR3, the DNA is TGCGCCAGCAGCCTCTGGACAAACTACAATGAGCAGTTCTTC. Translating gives CASSLWTNYNEQFF.